These T cell receptor beta chains were read from a single sample in a study of regulatory T cells in long-lasting Graves disease. A single record per CDR3 protein comes from TCRdb applying MiXCR to the multiplex PCR reads. The table lists roughly 420,000 distinct CDR3 sequences, around 15% of them singletons. Another study also made use of these data, one on T cells in Graves' hyperthyroidism and ophthalmopathy.

This material consisted of peripheral blood mononuclear cells (PBMCs), taken at new diagnosis, from a patient treated with antithyroid drugs. The receptors come from a woman aged 18-35 years with Graves disease. Both conserved end residues are part of each CDR3. Each record gives: J gene, clone size, D gene, V gene, CDR3 DNA, CDR3 protein. The D gene is left open where the match is weak. Clone size is stated in some rows and not others, as once, few, many or a class when expanded.

TRBJ1-2 many - TRBV4-1 TGCGCCAGCAGCCAACCAGACACCTATGGCTACACCTTC CASSQPDTYGYTF
TRBJ2-3 many TRBD2 TRBV25-1 TGTGCCAGCAGTGAATTTAGCCCAGAATTTGGTTGGCGGGAGATTGCAGATACGCAGTATTTT CASSEFSPEFGWREIADTQYF
TRBJ2-1 - - TRBV19 TGTGCCAGTAATTCGGGTGGAACTTTCAATGAGCAGTTCTTC CASNSGGTFNEQFF
TRBJ2-3 many TRBD2 TRBV7-9 TGTGCCAGCAGCCGAGGACTAGCGGGGACCACAGATACGCAGTATTTT CASSRGLAGTTDTQYF
TRBJ2-7 many TRBD2 TRBV5-6 TGTGCCAGCAGCTTGGCACTAGCGGGGGCCTACGAGCAGTACTTC CASSLALAGAYEQYF
TRBJ2-1 - TRBD2 TRBV9 TGTGCCAGCAGCGGGATAAGCGGGAGGGCCAACAATGAGCAGTTCTTC CASSGISGRANNEQFF
TRBJ2-7 - - TRBV25-1 TGTGCCAGCAGTGGATTGGGGCTGAGCTCCTACGAGCAGTACTTC CASSGLGLSSYEQYF
TRBJ2-5 - - TRBV9 TGTGCCAGCAGCGTACGCCAGGGACAAGGGACCCAGTACTTC CASSVRQGQGTQYF
TRBJ1-2 many TRBD1 TRBV28 TGTGCCAGCAGTTTAGGGAATGCAGGGGGCGGTGGCTACACCTTC CASSLGNAGGGGYTF
TRBJ2-1 - TRBD1 TRBV4-1 TGCGCCAGCAGCATAAGGACAGGGGGTTTCGATGAGCAGTTCTTC CASSIRTGGFDEQFF
TRBJ1-5 many - TRBV27 TGTGCCAGCAGTCTTGAGGGTGCCAATCAGCCCCAGCATTTT CASSLEGANQPQHF
TRBJ2-7 many - TRBV11-2 TGTGCCAGCAGCTCGGGACACTGGGACTCCTACGAGCAGTACTTC CASSSGHWDSYEQYF
TRBJ1-4 - - TRBV27 TGTGCCAGCAGGGGAGACCGGGGCGGGGTAACTAATGAAAAACTGTTTTTT CASRGDRGGVTNEKLFF
TRBJ1-1 many - TRBV18 TGTGCCAGCTCACCCAAAGAGGTATCGAACACTGAAGCTTTCTTT CASSPKEVSNTEAFF
TRBJ2-7 few - TRBV29-1 TGCAGCGTTCGACAGTCCTCCTCCTACGAGCAGTACTTC CSVRQSSSYEQYF
TRBJ1-2 few - TRBV6-1 TGTGCCAGCAGCAGGACAGATCAAAACTATGGCTACACCTTC CASSRTDQNYGYTF
TRBJ2-7 many TRBD2 TRBV28 TGTGCCAGCAGATTTCCGGGACTAGCGGACGAGCAGTACTTC CASRFPGLADEQYF
TRBJ2-1 many TRBD1 TRBV7-8 TGTGCCAGCAGCGCCCCCGCACAGGGGCCTTCGGATGAGCAGTTCTTC CASSAPAQGPSDEQFF
TRBJ2-3 few - TRBV10-2 TGCGCCAGCCTTTGGGCAGATACGCAGTATTTT CASLWADTQYF
TRBJ2-1 many - TRBV7-2 TGTGCCAGCAGCCCCCCGAGGTACCCCTACAATGAGCAGTTCTTC CASSPPRYPYNEQFF
TRBJ2-2 many - TRBV14 TGTGCCAGCAGCCAAGATCTGCCGGGAAACGGGGAGCTGTTTTTT CASSQDLPGNGELFF
TRBJ2-1 many TRBD1 TRBV13 TGTGCCAGCAGCTCAGGGACAGGTACCTCCTACAATGAGCAGTTCTTC CASSSGTGTSYNEQFF
TRBJ1-6 many - TRBV10-1 TGCGCCACCAGTGAGCTCACCAATTCACCCCTCCACTTT CATSELTNSPLHF
TRBJ1-1 few - TRBV6-5 TGTGCCAGCAGTTCAACAGGGTTAGGGTCTGAAGCTTTCTTT CASSSTGLGSEAFF
TRBJ2-3 many - TRBV28 TGTGCCAGCACTGAACAGGGCCCGAAGAACACAGATACGCAGTATTTT CASTEQGPKNTDTQYF
TRBJ2-7 many - TRBV10-3 TGTGCCATGGCGAGGGGTCGCCCCTACGAGCAGTACTTC CAMARGRPYEQYF
TRBJ2-7 few TRBD1 TRBV28 TGTGCCAGCCAACGTGCGGGACAGGGGACCCACGAGCAGTACTTC CASQRAGQGTHEQYF
TRBJ1-1 few TRBD1 TRBV20-1 TGCAGTGCTAGCCGGGACAGGGTTACTGAAGCTTTCTTT CSASRDRVTEAFF
TRBJ1-1 many - TRBV13 TGTGCCAGCAGCTTAGGCCTAGACGATGCAGGCACTGAAGCTTTCTTT CASSLGLDDAGTEAFF
TRBJ2-3 - TRBD2 TRBV5-1 TGCGCCAGCAGCAAGGGACTAGCGGGAGGGCCCTCGGTCACAGATACGCAGTATTTT CASSKGLAGGPSVTDTQYF
TRBJ2-1 - - TRBV16 TGTGCCAGCAGCCAATCGGACACAAATGAGCAGTTCTTC CASSQSDTNEQFF
TRBJ1-1 - - TRBV13 TGTGCCAGCAGCTTAATTTCGGCAGGGAAAGTGCACACTGAAGCTTTCTTT CASSLISAGKVHTEAFF